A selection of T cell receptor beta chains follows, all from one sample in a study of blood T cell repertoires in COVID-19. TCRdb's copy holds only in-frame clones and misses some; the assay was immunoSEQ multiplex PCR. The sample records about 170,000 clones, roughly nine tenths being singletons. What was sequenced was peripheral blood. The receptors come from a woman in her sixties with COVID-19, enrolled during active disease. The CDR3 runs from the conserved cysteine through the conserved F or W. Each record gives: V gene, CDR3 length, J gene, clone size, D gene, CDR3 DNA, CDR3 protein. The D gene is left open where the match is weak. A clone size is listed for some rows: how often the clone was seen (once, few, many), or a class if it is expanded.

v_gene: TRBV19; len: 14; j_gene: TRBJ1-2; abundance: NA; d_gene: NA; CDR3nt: TGTGCCAGTAGGACACCCGGGGGATACTATGGCTACACCTTC; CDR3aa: CASRTPGGYYGYTF
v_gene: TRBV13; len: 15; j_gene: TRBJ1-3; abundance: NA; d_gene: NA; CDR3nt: TGTGCCAGCAGCCCGGGGAGGGCGTACGGAAACACCATATATTTT; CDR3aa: CASSPGRAYGNTIYF
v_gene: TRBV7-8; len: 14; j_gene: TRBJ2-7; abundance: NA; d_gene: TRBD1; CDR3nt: TGTGCCAGCAGCCCCGGGACAGGGTTCTACGAGCAGTACTTC; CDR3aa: CASSPGTGFYEQYF
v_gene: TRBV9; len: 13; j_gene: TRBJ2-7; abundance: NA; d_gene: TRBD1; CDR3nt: TGTGCCAGCAGCCCGGGGACAGGGCCCGAGCAGTACTTC; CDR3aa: CASSPGTGPEQYF
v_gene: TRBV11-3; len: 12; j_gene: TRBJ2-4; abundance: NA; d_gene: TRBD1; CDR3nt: TGTGCCAGCAGCTTAGCCGGGACAGGGCCGTACTTC; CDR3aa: CASSLAGTGPYF
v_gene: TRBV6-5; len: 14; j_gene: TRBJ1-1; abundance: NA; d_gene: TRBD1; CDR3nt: TGTGCCAGCACCCGAGACAGGGGATACACTGAAGCTTTCTTT; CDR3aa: CASTRDRGYTEAFF
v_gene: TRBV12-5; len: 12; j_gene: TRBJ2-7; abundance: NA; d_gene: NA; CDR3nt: TGTGCCAGTGGCCCGAGCCCTCACGAGCAGTACTTC; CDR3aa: CASGPSPHEQYF
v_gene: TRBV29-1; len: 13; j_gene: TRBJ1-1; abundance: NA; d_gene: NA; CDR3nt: TGCAGCGTTAAAACAGGGTTGAACACTGAAGCTTTCTTT; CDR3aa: CSVKTGLNTEAFF
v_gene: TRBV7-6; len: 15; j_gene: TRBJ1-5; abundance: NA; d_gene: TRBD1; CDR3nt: TGTGCCAGCAGCTTAGGGGACAGGGAAAATCAGCCCCAGCATTTT; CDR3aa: CASSLGDRENQPQHF
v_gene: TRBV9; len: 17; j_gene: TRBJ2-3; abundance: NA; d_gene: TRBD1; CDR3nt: TGTGCCAGCAGCTCAGACCCGAACAGGGGTTCGAGTGATACGCAGTATTTT; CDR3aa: CASSSDPNRGSSDTQYF
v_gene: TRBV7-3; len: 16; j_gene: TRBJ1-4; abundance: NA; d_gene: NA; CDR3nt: TGTGCCAGCAACTATGACAGTTCGCAAAGTAGTGAAAAACTGTTTTTT; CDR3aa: CASNYDSSQSSEKLFF
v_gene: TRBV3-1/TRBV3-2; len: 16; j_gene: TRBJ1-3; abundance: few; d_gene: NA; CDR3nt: TGTGCCAGCAGCCAAGGTCTGGTAGGGGCTGGAAACACCATATATTTT; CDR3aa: CASSQGLVGAGNTIYF
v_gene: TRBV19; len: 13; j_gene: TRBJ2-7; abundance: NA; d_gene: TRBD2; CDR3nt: TGTGCCAGTAGTATAGGAGCGGGGGACGAGCAGTACTTC; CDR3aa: CASSIGAGDEQYF
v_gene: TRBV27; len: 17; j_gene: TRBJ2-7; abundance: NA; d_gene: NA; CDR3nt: TGTGCCAGCAGTCCAAGCGAACCTAGTTTCAGCTCCTACGAGCAGTACTTC; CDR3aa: CASSPSEPSFSSYEQYF
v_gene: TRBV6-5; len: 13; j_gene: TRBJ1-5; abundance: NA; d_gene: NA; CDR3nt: TGTGCCAGCAGTCGGACTCGAGATCAGCCCCAGCATTTT; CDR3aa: CASSRTRDQPQHF
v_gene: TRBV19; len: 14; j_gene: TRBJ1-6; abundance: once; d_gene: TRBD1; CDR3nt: TGTGCCAGCACAAGGGACAGGATGAATTCACCCCTCCACTTT; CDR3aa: CASTRDRMNSPLHF
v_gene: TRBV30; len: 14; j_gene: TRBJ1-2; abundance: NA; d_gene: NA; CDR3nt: TGTGCCTGGAGTGTCGGAGGGGCGCGGTATGGCTACACCTTC; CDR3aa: CAWSVGGARYGYTF
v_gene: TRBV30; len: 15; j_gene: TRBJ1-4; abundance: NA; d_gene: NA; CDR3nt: TGTGCCTGGAGTGTATGGGGGGGTATGAGTGAAAAACTGTTTTTT; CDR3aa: CAWSVWGGMSEKLFF
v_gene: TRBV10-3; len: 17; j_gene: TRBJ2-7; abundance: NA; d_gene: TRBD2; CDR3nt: TGTGCCATCAGTGAGCGGTTTGTTACTAGCGGTTCCTACGAGCAGTACTTC; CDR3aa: CAISERFVTSGSYEQYF
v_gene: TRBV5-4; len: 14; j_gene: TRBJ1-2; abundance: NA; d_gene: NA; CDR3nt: TGTGCCAGCAGCTTGGCGGGAGGGGGACTTGGCTACACCTTC; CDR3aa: CASSLAGGGLGYTF
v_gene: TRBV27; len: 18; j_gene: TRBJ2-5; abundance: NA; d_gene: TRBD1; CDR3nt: TGTGCCAGCAGTTTGGGTCCGGGACAGGGGGCGCCAAGGGAGACCCAGTACTTC; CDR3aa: CASSLGPGQGAPRETQYF
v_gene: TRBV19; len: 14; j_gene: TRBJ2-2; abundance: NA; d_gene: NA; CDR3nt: TGTGCCAGTAAGGACAGCCCGAACACCGGGGAGCTGTTTTTT; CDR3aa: CASKDSPNTGELFF
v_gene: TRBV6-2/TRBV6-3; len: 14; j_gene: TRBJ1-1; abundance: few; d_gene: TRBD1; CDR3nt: TGTGCCAGCAGCCGGGACAGGGTGAACACTGAAGCTTTCTTT; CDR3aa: CASSRDRVNTEAFF
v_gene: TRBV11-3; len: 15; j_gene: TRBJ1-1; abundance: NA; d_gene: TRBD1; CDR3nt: TGTGCCAGCAGCCCAACAGGGGTAGAGGGCACTGAAGCTTTCTTT; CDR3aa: CASSPTGVEGTEAFF
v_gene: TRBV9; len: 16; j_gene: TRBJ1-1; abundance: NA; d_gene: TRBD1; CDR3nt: TGTGCCAGCAGCCCCCTTTGGGGGACAGAGAACACTGAAGCTTTCTTT; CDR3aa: CASSPLWGTENTEAFF
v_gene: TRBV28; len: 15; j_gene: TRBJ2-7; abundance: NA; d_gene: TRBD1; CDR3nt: TGTGCCAGCAGTTTAGTAACAGGGGGAGGCTACGAGCAGTACTTC; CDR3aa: CASSLVTGGGYEQYF
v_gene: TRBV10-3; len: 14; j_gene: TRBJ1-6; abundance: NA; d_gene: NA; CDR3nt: TGTGCCATCAGTGCTGGCAGGTCAAATTCACCCCTCCACTTT; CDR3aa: CAISAGRSNSPLHF
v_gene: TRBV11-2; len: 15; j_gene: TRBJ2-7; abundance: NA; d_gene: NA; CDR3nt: TGTGCCAGCAGCTTGGTCGAGGGAGGCCTCTACGAGCAGTACTTC; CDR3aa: CASSLVEGGLYEQYF
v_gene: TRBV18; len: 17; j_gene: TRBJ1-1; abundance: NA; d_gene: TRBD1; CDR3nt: TGTGCCAGCTCACTGTCCGGGACAGGCACCGCGAACACTGAAGCTTTCTTT; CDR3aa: CASSLSGTGTANTEAFF
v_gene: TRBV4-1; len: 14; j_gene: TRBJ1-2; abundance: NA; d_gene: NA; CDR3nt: TGCGCCAGCAGCCAACCTGGACTTCCCGGGGGCTACACCTTC; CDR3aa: CASSQPGLPGGYTF
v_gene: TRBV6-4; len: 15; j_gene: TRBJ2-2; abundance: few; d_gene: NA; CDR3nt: TGTGCCAGCAGTAGGAGGGCCACGTTTACCGGGGAGCTGTTTTTT; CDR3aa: CASSRRATFTGELFF